Following are 5 T cell receptor beta chains from one sample sequenced in a study of T-cell reconstitution after alpha-beta-depleted transplantation in children. Using unique molecular identifiers, the investigators prepared the TCRbeta library. TCRdb re-called the PCR reads with MiXCR, one entry per CDR3 protein. The table has 450,000 to 550,000 distinct CDR3 sequences, over 9.5% seen once; the top ten hold roughly 15%. Material: PBMCs, mostly from graft donor cells, obtained 180 days after TCRalphabeta/CD19-depleted stem cell transplant. Every receptor here comes from a female patient aged 2-15 years who had a stem cell transplant for aplastic anemia, so the T cells may come from the graft donor.

This clonotype was detected a few times. V gene TRBV5-4 combines with J gene TRBJ2-2; TRBD2 matches 7 bases. The ends lost 0 bases at V and 3 bases at J; junction bases unmatched: 5. From germline, CDR1 is SGHNT and CDR2 YYREEE (reference sequence). The CDR3 is 16 amino acids. CDR3 coding DNA: TGTGCCAGCAGCTTGGGTCAGCGGGAAGACACCGGGGAGCTGTTTTTT. Translated: CASSLGQREDTGELFF.

The chain has TRBV15 and TRBJ1-5; tentative D call: TRBD1 (5 bases). The CDR3 consists of 15 residues. V was pared by 1 base and J by 3 bases, with 10 bases between. The V gene's germline CDR1 is LNHNV and CDR2 YYDKDF (reference sequence). This chain's CDR3 is CATSRVPGTNQPQHF. The CDR3 bases are TGTGCCACCAGCAGAGTCCCCGGGACCAATCAGCCCCAGCATTTT.

This clonotype was seen a few times. The chain recombines TRBV4-1 with TRBJ2-5; 15 positions match TRBD2. The CDR3 is made up of 20 amino acids. Germline CDR1 reads MGHRA; CDR2 reads YSYEKL. V lost 3 bases to trimming and J lost 4 bases; unmatched junction nucleotides: 15. CDR3 sequence: CASSQAGTSGRKRRGETQYF. The CDR3 nucleotides are TGCGCCAGCAGCCAGGCCGGGACTAGCGGGAGGAAGAGGAGGGGAGAGACCCAGTACTTC.

This clonotype was recorded a few times. The chain recombines TRBV12-3 or TRBV12-4 with TRBJ2-2; D ambiguous. Trimming shortened V by 3 bases and J by 6 bases, and 5 bases separated the two germline ends. The CDR3 consists of 12 residues. The CDR3: CASSFGSGELFF. For the CDR3, the DNA is TGTGCCAGCAGTTTTGGGTCCGGGGAGCTGTTTTTT.

V gene TRBV20-1 combines with J gene TRBJ2-5; D remains ambiguous. Germline-derived CDR1 and CDR2 are DFQATT and SNEGSKA (reference sequence). V gave up 4 bases and J gave up 0 bases, with 9 bases separating them. CDR3 length: 13 amino acids. CDR3: CSAKHLYQETQYF. CDR3 bases: TGCAGTGCTAAACACCTGTACCAAGAGACCCAGTACTTC.